What follows are 8 T cell receptor beta chains derived from one specimen sequenced in a study of lymphopenia after photon versus proton radiotherapy. The data were produced by immunoSEQ multiplex PCR, yet TCRdb's version contains in-frame clones alone and is incomplete. Here the sample spans 150,000 or so clones, 88% being singletons. Sequenced material: peripheral blood, taken from a patient treated with photon-based radiotherapy. These receptors came from a man aged 50-59 years with gastric cancer.

This sequence joins TRBV5-6 and TRBJ2-1; D possibly matches TRBD1 or TRBD2 (5 bases each). In germline, CDR1 is SGHDT, CDR2 YYEEEE. This CDR3 spans 15 amino acids. The V gene lost 4 bases and the J gene lost 1 base, with 12 bases spanning the gap. CDR3 in amino acids: CASSGRGRSYNEQFF. CDR3 DNA sequence: TGTGCCAGCAGCGGCCGGGGCCGGTCCTACAATGAGCAGTTCTTC.

This chain uses TRBV27 with TRBJ1-1, with 7 nucleotides matching TRBD1. CDR1 and CDR2 (germline): MNHEY, SMNVEV (reference sequence). The V and J ends lost 4 bases and 6 bases, in that order; junction bases with no gene match: 5. The CDR3 spans 13 residues. The CDR3 DNA reads TGTGCCAGCAGTTCCAACACAGGGGCTGAAGCTTTCTTT. Protein: CASSSNTGAEAFF.

This chain connects TRBV19 to TRBJ1-1; 8 positions agree with TRBD1. CDR3 size: 17 residues. The V gene's germline CDR1 is LNHDA and CDR2 SQIVND (reference sequence). V lost 3 bases, J lost 0 bases, and 9 bases stayed unmatched. CDR3 protein: CASSIGGTGQMNTEAFF. The CDR3 DNA follows: TGTGCCAGTAGTATTGGCGGGACAGGACAGATGAACACTGAAGCTTTCTTT.

This clone appeared a single time. The chain has TRBV2 and TRBJ2-1, with unresolved D. This CDR3 spans 11 amino acids. Germline CDR1 is SNHLY and CDR2 is FYNNEI. Trimming removed 6 bases at V and 3 bases at J, with 3 bases between. The CDR3 DNA reads as TGTGCCAGCAGGAGCTACAATGAGCAGTTCTTC. It codes for CASRSYNEQFF.

This chain connects TRBV7-2 to TRBJ1-2; 10 bases line up with TRBD1. This CDR3 has 13 amino acids. Germline CDR1 reads SGHTA; CDR2 reads FQGNSA. Germline trimming cut 3 bases from V and 7 bases from J; bases unmatched to any gene: 2. The CDR3 protein is CASSLDRGGGYTF. CDR3 DNA: TGTGCCAGCAGCTTGGACAGGGGGGGTGGCTACACCTTC.

The rearrangement links TRBV5-1 to TRBJ1-4; 11 positions match TRBD1. The CDR3 contains 15 residues. Looked up from germline, CDR1 is SGHRS and CDR2 is YFSETQ. Trimming cost V 6 bases and J 8 bases; bases outside gene matches: 9. CDR3 residues: CASKKSGTGGEKLFF. The CDR3 DNA reads TGCGCCAGCAAAAAATCCGGGACAGGGGGAGAAAAACTGTTTTTT.

Turning to this clone: Other DNA variants within this sample encode the same CDR3. V is TRBV11-2 and J is TRBJ2-1; the D is unclear. The CDR3 contains 11 residues. The germline V and J ends were trimmed by 3 bases and 5 bases, with 2 bases remaining between them. CDR1 is SGHAT, CDR2 FQNNGV, per germline. The CDR3 loop is CASSLDNEQFF. The CDR3 DNA reads TGTGCCAGCAGCTTGGACAATGAGCAGTTCTTC.

The chain couples TRBV5-4 to TRBJ1-1; D possibly corresponds to TRBD1 (6 bases). Germline-derived CDR1 and CDR2 are SGHNT and YYREEE (reference sequence). The CDR3 extends over 17 amino acids. V was shortened by 4 bases and J by 0 bases, with 19 bases between the two germline ends. In DNA form, the CDR3 reads TGTGCCAGCAGCAGTAGACAGGACTTAATCATGAACACTGAAGCTTTCTTT. It specifies CASSSRQDLIMNTEAFF.